This paragraph covers one T cell receptor (beta chain) sequence. The data derive from a study of blood T cell repertoires in COVID-19. Study in general: PBMCs, B-cell-depleted T cells, or T cells provided the cDNA or gDNA that made up the material.

Germline loops: CDR1 SGHDN, CDR2 FVKESK. V was clipped by 4 bases and J by 0 bases, with 13 bases between them. The length of the CDR3 is 15 residues. In the study's own analysis: Scientists estimated how many nucleated cells there were by amplifying reference gene primers. TCRdb's table, derived via immunoSEQ multiplex PCR, lists solely in-frame clones and lacks some. That table supplies the V and J calls and clone size; D and trimming were determined from the DNA. The sample has under 200,000 clones, approximately 84% seen once. Input material: PBMCs or T cells enriched from blood (not recorded which). The sequence was obtained from a middle-aged woman with acute COVID-19. V gene TRBV14 combines with J gene TRBJ2-7; D is perhaps TRBD1 (5 bases). The CDR3 nucleotides are TGTGCCAGCAGCCCTAATCGACAGAGCTCCTACGAGCAGTACTTC. This translates into CASSPNRQSSYEQYF.